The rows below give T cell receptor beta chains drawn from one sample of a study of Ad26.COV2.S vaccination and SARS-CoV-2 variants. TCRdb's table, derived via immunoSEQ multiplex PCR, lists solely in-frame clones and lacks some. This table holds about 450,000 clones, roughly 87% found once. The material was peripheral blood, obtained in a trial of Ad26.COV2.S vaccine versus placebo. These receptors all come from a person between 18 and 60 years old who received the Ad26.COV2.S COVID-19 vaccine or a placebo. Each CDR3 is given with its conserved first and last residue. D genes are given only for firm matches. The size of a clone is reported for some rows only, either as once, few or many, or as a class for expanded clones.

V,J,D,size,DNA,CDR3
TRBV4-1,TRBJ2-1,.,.,TGCGCCAGCAGCCTCCGTCCTTTGGGGGTGGGGATCGGGCAGTTCTTC,CASSLRPLGVGIGQFF
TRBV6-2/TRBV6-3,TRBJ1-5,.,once,TGTGCCAGCAGTTACGCACGGGATGATCAGCCCCAGCATTTT,CASSYARDDQPQHF
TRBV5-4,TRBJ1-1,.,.,TGTGCCAGCAGCTTGCCGGGCGGGGACACTGAAGCTTTCTTT,CASSLPGGDTEAFF
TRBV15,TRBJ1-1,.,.,TGTGCCACCAGCAGGACCGTAGGAGAGGCTGAAGCTTTCTTT,CATSRTVGEAEAFF
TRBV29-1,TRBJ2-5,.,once,TGCAGCGTTGGTCCGGGTCCCGAGACCCAGTACTTC,CSVGPGPETQYF
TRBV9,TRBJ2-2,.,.,TGTGCCAGCAGCGTAGTATCTGGCGTCCTGGGAACCGGGGAGCTGTTTTTT,CASSVVSGVLGTGELFF
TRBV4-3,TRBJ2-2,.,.,TGCGCCAGCAGCCAGCGGGCCAGGCTTACGAACACCGGGGAGCTGTTTTTT,CASSQRARLTNTGELFF
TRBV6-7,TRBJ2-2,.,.,TGTGCCAGCAGTTACTCGAGTCAAGGAGGGAGTGAGGGCACCGGGGAGCTGTTTTTT,CASSYSSQGGSEGTGELFF
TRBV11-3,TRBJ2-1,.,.,TGTGCCAGCAGCTTAGTTGGAGGCGGTGAGCAGTTCTTC,CASSLVGGGEQFF
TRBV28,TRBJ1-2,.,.,TGTGCCAGCAGTTTCGGGGGGGGCTATGGCTACACCTTC,CASSFGGGYGYTF
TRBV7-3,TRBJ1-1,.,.,TGTGCCAGCAGCTCCCGACCGTCGGCCACTGAAGCTTTCTTT,CASSSRPSATEAFF
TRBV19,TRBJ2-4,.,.,TGTGCCAGTAGCGTCGACAGTCCCAAAAACATTCAGTACTTC,CASSVDSPKNIQYF
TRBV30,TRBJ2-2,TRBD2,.,TGTGCCTGCTTAACCGGGACTAGCGGGAAAGGTGGCACCGGGGAGCTGTTTTTT,CACLTGTSGKGGTGELFF
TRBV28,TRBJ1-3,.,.,TGTGCCAGCAGCTGGGGTGAGAACACCATATATTTT,CASSWGENTIYF
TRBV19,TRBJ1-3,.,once,TGTGCCAGTAGTATCGCGGGGGCTGAGGGAAACACCATATATTTT,CASSIAGAEGNTIYF
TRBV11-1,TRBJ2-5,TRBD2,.,TGTGCCAGCAGCTTCAGACCGGGGGGGACCCAGTACTTC,CASSFRPGGTQYF
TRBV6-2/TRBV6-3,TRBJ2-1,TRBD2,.,TGTGCCAGCAGTTACCGGCCAGCGGGGGGTCTCAATGAGCAGTTCTTC,CASSYRPAGGLNEQFF
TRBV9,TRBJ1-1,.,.,TGTGCCAGCAGCGCCACCGAACAGGCCGAGGGGGTGAACACTGAAGCTTTCTTT,CASSATEQAEGVNTEAFF
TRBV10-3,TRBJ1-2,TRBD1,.,TGTGCCATCACAGGGGGCGGATATGGCTACACCTTC,CAITGGGYGYTF
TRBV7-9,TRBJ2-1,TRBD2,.,TGTGCCAGCAGCTTAGCAGTAACTAGCGTGCCCAATGAGCAGTTCTTC,CASSLAVTSVPNEQFF
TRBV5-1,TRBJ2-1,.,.,TGCGCCAGCAGGAGGGTAGCGGCGAGCTCCTACAATGAGCAGTTCTTC,CASRRVAASSYNEQFF
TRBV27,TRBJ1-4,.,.,TGTGCCAGCAGTTTATGGGGAAGTGATGAAAAACTGTTTTTT,CASSLWGSDEKLFF
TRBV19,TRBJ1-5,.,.,TGTGCCAGTAGTATAGGCGGCGTAAGGGGAAGGTCGAGCAATCAGCCCCAGCATTTT,CASSIGGVRGRSSNQPQHF
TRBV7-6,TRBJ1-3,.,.,TGTGCCAGCAGCTTTCAGGATCGCTCTGGAAACACCATATATTTT,CASSFQDRSGNTIYF
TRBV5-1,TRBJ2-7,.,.,TGCGCCAGCAGCGCAACAGGGACCCGTCTAGGCGAGCAGTACTTC,CASSATGTRLGEQYF
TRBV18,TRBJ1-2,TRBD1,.,TGTGCCAGCTCACCACGTGTGGGACAGGGAAACTTATATGGCTACACCTTC,CASSPRVGQGNLYGYTF
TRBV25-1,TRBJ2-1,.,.,TGTGCCGTTCGTCTAGCGCTCGGTGAGCAGTTCTTC,CAVRLALGEQFF
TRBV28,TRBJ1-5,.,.,TGTGCCAGCGGGGTCCAGCCCCAGCATTTT,CASGVQPQHF
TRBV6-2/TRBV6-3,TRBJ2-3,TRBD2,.,TGTGCCAGCAGTTACGTACTAGCGGGAGGTGATACGCAGTATTTT,CASSYVLAGGDTQYF
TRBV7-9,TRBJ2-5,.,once,TGTGCCAGCAGCTCCCCGAGCCGCCCGGAAGAGACCCAGTACTTC,CASSSPSRPEETQYF
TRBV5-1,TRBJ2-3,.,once,TGCGCCAGCAGCCGCTCAGGGACTGGCACAGATACGCAGTATTTT,CASSRSGTGTDTQYF
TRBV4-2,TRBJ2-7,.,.,TGTGCCAGCAGCCCCCCCGGGGGTACCTACGAGCAGTACTTC,CASSPPGGTYEQYF
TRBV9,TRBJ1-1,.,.,TGTGCCAGCAGCCGAAGTGGGGGGAGGGCGAACACTGAAGCTTTCTTT,CASSRSGGRANTEAFF
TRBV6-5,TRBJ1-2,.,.,TGTGCCAGCAGTTCAGGGGATGGCTACACCTTC,CASSSGDGYTF